One sample yielded the 24 T cell receptor beta chains listed below, sequenced in a study of blood T cell repertoires in COVID-19. TCRdb's copy holds only in-frame clones and misses some; the assay was immunoSEQ multiplex PCR. This sample has 150,000 to 200,000 clones, with roughly 86% found just once. The sequencing input was peripheral blood. The receptor set was obtained from a man in his sixties or seventies with acute or convalescent COVID-19.

The chain has TRBV29-1 and TRBJ2-1, with 9 positions matching TRBD2. There are 15 residues in the CDR3. Trimming cost V 3 bases and J 3 bases; bases outside gene matches: 6. The germline CDR1 and CDR2 sequences are SQVTM and ANQGSEA. The CDR3 DNA sequence: TGCAGCGTTGATCCCGGGACTAGCTTCTACAATGAGCAGTTCTTC. Amino acids: CSVDPGTSFYNEQFF.

The V call is TRBV3-1 (or the pseudogene TRBV3-2), the J call TRBJ1-2; perhaps TRBD1 as D (5 bases). V gave up 11 bases and J gave up 2 bases, with 12 bases separating them. The V gene's germline CDR1 is LGHDT and CDR2 YNNKEL (reference sequence). The CDR3 sequence is 12 residues long. In DNA, the CDR3 is TGTGCCGTCCGGGGGGGGAACTATGGCTACACCTTC. Residues: CAVRGGNYGYTF.

V usage is TRBV4-1 and J usage is TRBJ2-2; possibly TRBD2 for D (5 bases). Germline CDR1 and CDR2: MGHRA and YSYEKL. V was pared by 0 bases and J by 7 bases, with 15 bases between. This CDR3 is 16 amino acids long. CDR3 residues: CASSQDPSPRVGELFF. The CDR3 nucleotides are TGCGCCAGCAGCCAAGACCCTTCTCCGAGGGTCGGGGAGCTGTTTTTT.

This chain joins TRBV7-2 and TRBJ2-7; D is possibly TRBD1 (6 bases). V was trimmed by 6 bases and J by 6 bases, leaving 15 bases between them. CDR1 and CDR2 (germline): SGHTA, FQGNSA. The CDR3 has 13 residues. This CDR3 is CASSLNREGEQYF. CDR3 DNA: TGTGCCAGCAGTTTAAACAGGGAAGGCGAGCAGTACTTC.

V and J are TRBV6-6 and TRBJ2-2, with unresolved D. This CDR3 region has 15 residues. With 2 bases removed from V and 1 base from J, the gap between germline ends came to 8 bases. CDR1 is MNHNY and CDR2 is SVGAGI in the germline V gene (reference sequence). The CDR3 DNA reads as TGTGCCAGCAGTTACGGCCCCCGGAACACCGGGGAGCTGTTTTTT. Its protein product is CASSYGPRNTGELFF.

This sequence joins TRBV3-1 (or the pseudogene TRBV3-2) and TRBJ1-1; D is ambiguous. V dropped 3 bases and J dropped 5 bases, with 16 bases sitting between them. The CDR3 extends over 15 amino acids. Looked up from germline, CDR1 is LGHDT and CDR2 is YNNKEL (reference sequence). The CDR3 sequence: CASSHLGPQDTEAFF. For the CDR3, the DNA is TGTGCCAGCAGCCATCTGGGCCCCCAGGATACTGAAGCTTTCTTT.

This rearrangement joins TRBV2 to TRBJ2-5; 9 positions agree with TRBD2. Germline CDR1 SNHLY, CDR2 FYNNEI. V lost 5 bases and J lost 4; bases outside the gene matches: 2. The CDR3 contains 13 residues. CDR3 sequence: CASSQLAGETQYF. The DNA of the CDR3 is TGTGCCAGCAGTCAACTAGCGGGAGAGACCCAGTACTTC. Together with reference TRBV2 and TRBJ2-5, the CDR3 gives the full variable domain: EPEVTQTPSHQVTQMGQEVILRCVPISNHLYFYWYRQILGQKVEFLVSFYNNEISEKSEIFDDQFSVERPDGSNFTLKIRSTKLEDSAMYFCASSQLAGETQYFGPGTRLLVL.

This clone has just one count. The chain couples TRBV10-3 to TRBJ1-3; D not resolved. V was pared by 11 bases and J by 4 bases, with 6 bases between. There are 10 residues in the CDR3. Germline CDR1 is ENHRY and CDR2 is SYGVKD. The CDR3 coding sequence is TGTGCCGTTCAGGGAAACACCATATATTTT. It specifies CAVQGNTIYF.

This chain joins TRBV10-3 and TRBJ2-1; TRBD2 aligns across 10 bases. CDR3 length equals 17 residues. J lost 5 bases, V lost 4 bases, and 11 bases had no gene match. CDR1 and CDR2 from the germline V gene are ENHRY and SYGVKD. The CDR3 sequence: CAISGMLAGAGDNEQFF. As DNA, the CDR3 is TGTGCCATCAGTGGGATGCTAGCGGGGGCAGGGGACAATGAGCAGTTCTTC.

The chain joins TRBV5-6 to TRBJ2-3, with 7 bases fitting TRBD2. From germline, CDR1 is SGHDT and CDR2 YYEEEE. The ends lost 2 bases at V and 4 bases at J; junction bases unmatched: 1. CDR3 length: 13 residues. CDR3 residues: CASSFGGADTQYF. In DNA form, the CDR3 reads TGTGCCAGCAGCTTTGGGGGGGCAGATACGCAGTATTTT.

The chain is built from TRBV4-1 and TRBJ1-5, with 10 nucleotides matching TRBD1. With V trimmed by 4 bases and J by 2 bases, 5 bases remained unmatched. The length of the CDR3 is 16 residues. Looked up from germline, CDR1 is MGHRA and CDR2 is YSYEKL. CDR3 sequence (DNA): TGCGCCAGCAGCCGACTAGGGACAGGGGGCAATCAGCCCCAGCATTTT. Encoded protein: CASSRLGTGGNQPQHF.

This clone was found a few times. The V and J genes are TRBV5-1 and TRBJ2-7; TRBD2 agrees at 9 bases. The CDR3 sequence is 14 residues long. Germline V gives CDR1 SGHRS, CDR2 YFSETQ. The J segment lost 4 bases and the V segment lost 1 base, leaving 3 bases of the junction unmatched. CDR3 amino acids: CASSLSGRMYEQYF. In nucleotides, the CDR3 is TGCGCCAGCAGCTTGAGCGGGAGGATGTACGAGCAGTACTTC. Full variable domain (outside the CDR3, taken from reference TRBV5-1 and TRBJ2-7): KAGVTQTPRYLIKTRGQQVTLSCSPISGHRSVSWYQQTPGQGLQFLFEYFSETQRNKGNFPGRFSGRQFSNSRSEMNVSTLELGDSALYLCASSLSGRMYEQYFGPGTRLTVT.

This clone was found once. The V call is TRBV7-8, the J call TRBJ1-3; D call uncertain. CDR1 is SGHVS, CDR2 FQNEAQ, per germline. The ends were cut back, 5 bases at V and 0 bases at J, with 8 bases in the middle. This CDR3 region has 14 residues. The CDR3 sequence: CASSPGISGNTIYF. CDR3 in DNA: TGTGCCAGCAGCCCGGGGATCTCTGGAAACACCATATATTTT.

V gene TRBV5-1 combines with J gene TRBJ1-4, with 10 bases fitting TRBD1. Germline loops: CDR1 SGHRS, CDR2 YFSETQ. This CDR3 spans 15 amino acids. Trimming took 2 bases from V and 8 from J; bases not matched to a gene: 6. The CDR3 is CASSFGTGAEEKLFF. The CDR3 nucleotides read TGCGCCAGCAGCTTTGGGACAGGGGCAGAAGAAAAACTGTTTTTT.

The chain has TRBV5-6 and TRBJ2-1; the match to TRBD2 covers 7 bases. In germline, CDR1 is SGHDT, CDR2 YYEEEE. V gave up 2 bases and J gave up 4 bases; unmatched junction bases: 3. The CDR3 runs 14 residues. The CDR3 DNA reads as TGTGCCAGCAGCTTTAGCGGGCCGTACAATGAGCAGTTCTTC. It is translated as CASSFSGPYNEQFF. Together with reference TRBV5-6 and TRBJ2-1, the CDR3 gives the full variable domain: DAGVTQSPTHLIKTRGQQVTLRCSPKSGHDTVSWYQQALGQGPQFIFQYYEEEERQRGNFPDRFSGHQFPNYSSELNVNALLLGDSALYLCASSFSGPYNEQFFGPGTRLTVL.

The V and J genes are TRBV4-1 and TRBJ2-4; D is unclear. V was clipped by 0 bases and J by 0 bases, with 15 bases between them. The V gene's germline CDR1 is MGHRA and CDR2 YSYEKL. This CDR3 contains 18 residues. CDR3 sequence (DNA): TGCGCCAGCAGCCAAGATTTGGCCCCGCAGGAAGCCAAAAACATTCAGTACTTC. Protein: CASSQDLAPQEAKNIQYF.

The chain's CDR3 is CASSLERGGDTQYF. CDR3 sequence (DNA): TGCGCCAGCAGCTTGGAGCGGGGTGGAGATACGCAGTATTTT. V usage is TRBV5-1 and J usage is TRBJ2-3, with 7 bases fitting TRBD2. CDR1 and CDR2 from the germline V gene are SGHRS and YFSETQ. The CDR3 spans 14 residues. Trimming cost V 0 bases and J 5 bases; bases outside gene matches: 3.

The V and J genes are TRBV2 and TRBJ2-1, with 10 bases that match TRBD2. Looked up from germline, CDR1 is SNHLY and CDR2 is FYNNEI. Unmatched junction bases numbered 10, after V lost 6 bases and J lost 8 bases. There are 15 residues in the CDR3. CDR3 residues: CASSPRASGSDEQFF. The CDR3 nucleotides read TGTGCCAGCAGCCCCCGGGCTAGCGGGAGTGATGAGCAGTTCTTC. The full variable domain, completed using reference TRBV2 and TRBJ2-1, is EPEVTQTPSHQVTQMGQEVILRCVPISNHLYFYWYRQILGQKVEFLVSFYNNEISEKSEIFDDQFSVERPDGSNFTLKIRSTKLEDSAMYFCASSPRASGSDEQFFGPGTRLTVL.

The rearrangement uses TRBV3-1 (or the pseudogene TRBV3-2) and TRBJ1-5, with D maybe TRBD1 (5 bases). Trimming left V 4 bases short and J 4 bases short, with 14 bases between. The CDR3 runs to 15 residues. Germline V CDR1 and CDR2: LGHDT, YNNKEL (reference sequence). The CDR3 region has the DNA TGTGCCAGCAGCCCCCGTGGACATCGGAATCAGCCCCAGCATTTT. Its protein is CASSPRGHRNQPQHF.

This clone was counted a single time. The chain couples TRBV5-4 to TRBJ1-6; D is ambiguous. This CDR3 comprises 13 residues. Germline CDR1 reads SGHNT; CDR2 reads YYREEE (reference sequence). Trimming stripped 1 base from V and 7 bases from J, with 6 bases between. The CDR3 DNA reads as TGTGCCAGCAGCTTGTCAGAAAATTCACCCCTCCACTTT. It encodes CASSLSENSPLHF. Using reference TRBV5-4 and TRBJ1-6 for the parts outside the CDR3, the full variable domain is ETGVTQSPTHLIKTRGQQVTLRCSSQSGHNTVSWYQQALGQGPQFIFQYYREEENGRGNFPPRFSGLQFPNYSSELNVNALELDDSALYLCASSLSENSPLHFGNGTRLTVT.

The genes are TRBV5-1 and TRBJ2-2; no reliable D call. V shed 0 bases and J shed 8 bases, with 11 bases lying between them. CDR3 length equals 14 residues. The germline CDR1 and CDR2 sequences are SGHRS and YFSETQ. CDR3 sequence reads: CASSLGSAQGELFF. In DNA form, the CDR3 reads TGCGCCAGCAGCTTGGGTTCCGCTCAGGGGGAGCTGTTTTTT.

The V call is TRBV5-1, the J call TRBJ2-1, with D perhaps matching TRBD2 (6 bases). V shed 2 bases and J shed 0 bases, with 9 bases lying between them. This CDR3 region has 15 residues. The germline gives CDR1 SGHRS, CDR2 YFSETQ. The CDR3 DNA is TGCGCCAGCAGCTTACGGGGGAGCTCCTACAATGAGCAGTTCTTC. It translates to CASSLRGSSYNEQFF.

V usage is TRBV7-2 and J usage is TRBJ2-7; 9 nucleotides match TRBD1. The CDR3 extends over 14 amino acids. Trimming took 1 base from V and 7 from J; bases not matched to a gene: 5. CDR1 SGHTA and CDR2 FQGNSA come from the germline V gene. The CDR3 DNA sequence: TGTGCCAGCAGCTTAGTGGACAGGGGTAGGGAGCAGTACTTC. Protein sequence: CASSLVDRGREQYF.

The chain joins TRBV27 to TRBJ1-1, with D tentatively TRBD1 (5 bases). CDR3 length: 13 residues. CDR1 and CDR2 from the germline V gene are MNHEY and SMNVEV (reference sequence). Trimming took off 7 bases at V and 5 bases at J, with 14 bases between the two ends. This CDR3 reads CASKKPGLTEAFF. The DNA for the CDR3 is TGTGCCAGCAAAAAACCAGGGCTAACTGAAGCTTTCTTT.